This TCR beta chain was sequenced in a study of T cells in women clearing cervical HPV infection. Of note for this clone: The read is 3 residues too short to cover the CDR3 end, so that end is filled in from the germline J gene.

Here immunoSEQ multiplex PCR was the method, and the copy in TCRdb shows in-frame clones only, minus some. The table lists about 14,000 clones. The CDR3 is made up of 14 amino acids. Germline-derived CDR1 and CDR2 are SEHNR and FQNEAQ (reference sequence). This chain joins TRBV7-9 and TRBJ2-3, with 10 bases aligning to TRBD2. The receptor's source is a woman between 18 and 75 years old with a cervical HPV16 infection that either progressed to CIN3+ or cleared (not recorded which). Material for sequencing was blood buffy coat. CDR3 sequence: CASSRGLAQETQYF. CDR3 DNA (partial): TGTGCCAGCAGCAGGGGACTAGCGCAAGAGACG.